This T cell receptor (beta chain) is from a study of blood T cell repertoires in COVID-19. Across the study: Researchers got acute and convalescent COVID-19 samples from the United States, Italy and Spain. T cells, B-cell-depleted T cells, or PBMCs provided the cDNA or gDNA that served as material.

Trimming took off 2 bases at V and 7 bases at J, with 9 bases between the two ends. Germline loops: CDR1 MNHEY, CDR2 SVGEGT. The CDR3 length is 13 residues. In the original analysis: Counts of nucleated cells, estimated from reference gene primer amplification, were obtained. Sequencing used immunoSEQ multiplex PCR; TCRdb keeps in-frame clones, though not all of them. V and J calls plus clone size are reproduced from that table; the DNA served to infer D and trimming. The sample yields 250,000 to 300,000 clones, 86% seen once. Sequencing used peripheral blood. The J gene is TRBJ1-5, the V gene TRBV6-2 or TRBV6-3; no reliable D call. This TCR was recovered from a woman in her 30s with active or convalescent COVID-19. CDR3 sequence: CASSYRAGQPQHF. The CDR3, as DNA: TGTGCCAGCAGTTACCGGGCGGGACAGCCCCAGCATTTT.